The clone carrying this TCR beta chain was seen only once. The data were produced by immunoSEQ multiplex PCR, yet TCRdb's version contains in-frame clones alone and is incomplete. The sample yields 600,000 to 800,000 clones, approximately 77% seen once. This entry is derived from a study of shared clonotypes between healthy human individuals. About the study: For every donor, three CD4 naive, three CD4 memory, two CD8 naive and one CD8 memory plates were used.

V lost 8 bases, J lost 4 bases, and 1 base stayed unmatched. Germline V gives CDR1 ENHRY, CDR2 SYGVKD. The CDR3 spans 13 residues. The TCR sequence derives from a young woman in good health. Sequenced material: memory CD4+ T cells sorted from blood. Described subset: CD45RA-negative fraction. The J gene is TRBJ1-5, the V gene TRBV10-3, with 11 nucleotides matching TRBD1. The CDR3 DNA reads as TGTGCCATCGGACAGGGGGCGAATCAGCCCCAGCATTTT. The encoded protein is CAIGQGANQPQHF.